These 2 T cell receptor beta chains share one sample of origin, sequenced in a study of cytomegalovirus exposure and HLA in healthy donors. 13 Jbeta primers and 60 Vbeta primers were used for the PCR. Profiling relied on immunoSEQ multiplex PCR, and the TCRdb table lists in-frame clones only, not all of them. This table holds over 30,000 clones, 75% to 85% found once. Material: PBMCs. These receptors were obtained from a male donor in good health and CMV-seronegative.

This clone was counted between two and nine times. The chain couples TRBV25-1 to TRBJ2-2; possibly TRBD2 for D (5 bases). The CDR3 has 16 residues. Trimming removed 1 base at V and 4 bases at J, with 13 bases between. Germline V CDR1 and CDR2: MGHDK, SYGVNS. This CDR3 is CASSELGREGTGELFF. CDR3 DNA sequence: TGTGCCAGCAGTGAATTGGGGAGAGAAGGCACCGGGGAGCTGTTTTTT. Full variable domain (rest looked up from reference TRBV25-1 and TRBJ2-2): EADIYQTPRYLVIGTGKKITLECSQTMGHDKMYWYQQDPGMELHLIHYSYGVNSTEKGDLSSESTVSRIRTEHFPLTLESARPSHTSQYLCASSELGREGTGELFFGEGSRLTVL.

The chain has TRBV10-3 and TRBJ2-3; the D gene is possibly TRBD2 (6 bases). Trimming took off 4 bases at V and 0 bases at J, with 14 bases between the two ends. CDR1 is ENHRY, CDR2 SYGVKD, per germline. The CDR3 spans 16 residues. Here the CDR3 DNA reads TGTGCCATCAGTGTTCCCCTGGGGGGAAGCACAGATACGCAGTATTTT. This translates into CAISVPLGGSTDTQYF.